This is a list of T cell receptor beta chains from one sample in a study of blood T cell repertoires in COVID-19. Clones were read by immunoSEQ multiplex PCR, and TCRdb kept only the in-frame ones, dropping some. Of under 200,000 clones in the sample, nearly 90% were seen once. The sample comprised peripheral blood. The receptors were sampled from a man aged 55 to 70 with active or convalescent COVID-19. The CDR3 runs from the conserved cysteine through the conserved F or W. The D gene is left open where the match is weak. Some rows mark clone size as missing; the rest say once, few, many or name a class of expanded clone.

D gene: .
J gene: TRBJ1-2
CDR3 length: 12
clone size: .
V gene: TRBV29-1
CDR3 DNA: TGCAGCCCCGGGGACATAAGAGATGGCTACACCTTC
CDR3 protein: CSPGDIRDGYTF

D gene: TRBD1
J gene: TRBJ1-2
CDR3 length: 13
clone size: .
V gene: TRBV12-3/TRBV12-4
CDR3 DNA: TGTGCCAGCAGTTGGACAGGGGGCTTTGGCTACACCTTC
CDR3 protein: CASSWTGGFGYTF

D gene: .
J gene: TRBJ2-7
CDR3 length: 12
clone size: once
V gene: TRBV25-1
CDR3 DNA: TGTGCCAGCAGTTCGCGCTACTACGAGCAGTACTTC
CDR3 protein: CASSSRYYEQYF

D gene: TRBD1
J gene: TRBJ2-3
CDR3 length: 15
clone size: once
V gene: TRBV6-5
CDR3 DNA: TGTGCCAGCAGTCCGTCCCCACACAGGGGAGATACGCAGTATTTT
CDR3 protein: CASSPSPHRGDTQYF

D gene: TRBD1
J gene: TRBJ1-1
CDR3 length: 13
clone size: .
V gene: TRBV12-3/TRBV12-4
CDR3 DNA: TGTGCCAGCAGTTTAAGGCGGACAGGGCGGGCTTTCTTT
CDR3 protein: CASSLRRTGRAFF

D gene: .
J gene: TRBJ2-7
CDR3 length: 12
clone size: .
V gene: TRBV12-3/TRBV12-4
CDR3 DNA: TGTGCCAGCGGGCGGGCAGCCTACGAGCAGTACTTC
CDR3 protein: CASGRAAYEQYF

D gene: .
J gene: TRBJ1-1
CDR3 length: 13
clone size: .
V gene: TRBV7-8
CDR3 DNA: TGTGCCAGCAGCTTAGCTCGCGACAGTGAAGCTTTCTTT
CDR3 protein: CASSLARDSEAFF

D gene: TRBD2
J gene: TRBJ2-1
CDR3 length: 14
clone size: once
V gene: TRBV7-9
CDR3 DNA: TGTGCCAGCAGCCCTAGCGGGGCGTACAATGAGCAGTTCTTC
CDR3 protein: CASSPSGAYNEQFF

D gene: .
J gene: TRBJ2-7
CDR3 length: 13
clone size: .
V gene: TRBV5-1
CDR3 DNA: TGCGCCAGCAGCCACAGGATGCCCAGCGAGCAGTACTTC
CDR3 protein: CASSHRMPSEQYF

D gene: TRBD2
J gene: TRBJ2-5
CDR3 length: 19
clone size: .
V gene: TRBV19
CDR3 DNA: TGTGCCAGTAGTATCCAAGGGACTAGCGGGGGAGGGGGCCAAGAGGCCCAGTACTTC
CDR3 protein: CASSIQGTSGGGGQEAQYF

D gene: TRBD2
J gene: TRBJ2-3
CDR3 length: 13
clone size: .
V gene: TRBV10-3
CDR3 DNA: TGTGCCATCACCGGGGGGGCCGGAGATACGCAGTATTTT
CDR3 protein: CAITGGAGDTQYF

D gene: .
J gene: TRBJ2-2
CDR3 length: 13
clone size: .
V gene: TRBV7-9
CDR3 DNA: TGTGCCAGCAGCCCCCTCCAGGGCGGGGAGCTGTTTTTT
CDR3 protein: CASSPLQGGELFF

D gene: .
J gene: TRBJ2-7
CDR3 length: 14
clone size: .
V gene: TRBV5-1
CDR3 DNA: TGCGCCAGCAGCTTGGGTGGGGCACCCTACGAGCAGTACTTC
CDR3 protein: CASSLGGAPYEQYF

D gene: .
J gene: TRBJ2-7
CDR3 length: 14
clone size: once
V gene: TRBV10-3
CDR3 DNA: TGTGCCATCAGTAAGACAGCTTCTATCCACGAGCAGTACTTC
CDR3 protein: CAISKTASIHEQYF

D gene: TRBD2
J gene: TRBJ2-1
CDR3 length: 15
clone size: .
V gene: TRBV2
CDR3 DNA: TGTGCCAGCAGTCCGGGGACTAGCGGTTACAATGAGCAGTTCTTC
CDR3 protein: CASSPGTSGYNEQFF

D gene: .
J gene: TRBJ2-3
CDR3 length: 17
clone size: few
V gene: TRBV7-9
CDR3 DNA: TGTGCCAGCAGCCCCTCGGAAGGGGGACCCTTCACAGATACGCAGTATTTT
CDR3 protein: CASSPSEGGPFTDTQYF

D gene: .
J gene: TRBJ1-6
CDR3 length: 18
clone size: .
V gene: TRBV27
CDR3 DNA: TGTGCCAGCAGTTTAAACAGGGCCACGCGGTCCTATAATTCACCCCTCCACTTT
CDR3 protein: CASSLNRATRSYNSPLHF

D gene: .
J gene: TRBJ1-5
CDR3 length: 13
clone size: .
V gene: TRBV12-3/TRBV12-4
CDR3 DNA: TGTGCCAGCAGTTTATTGAGGAATCAGCCCCAGCATTTT
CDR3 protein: CASSLLRNQPQHF

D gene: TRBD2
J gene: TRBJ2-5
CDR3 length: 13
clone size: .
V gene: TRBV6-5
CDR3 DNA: TGTGCCAGCCTTACTAGCGGGGGGGAGACCCAGTACTTC
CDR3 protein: CASLTSGGETQYF

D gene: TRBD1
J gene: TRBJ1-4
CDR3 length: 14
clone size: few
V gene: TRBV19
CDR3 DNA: TGTGCCAGTAGGGGAGGCAGGGGGCGCGAAAAACTGTTTTTT
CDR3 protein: CASRGGRGREKLFF

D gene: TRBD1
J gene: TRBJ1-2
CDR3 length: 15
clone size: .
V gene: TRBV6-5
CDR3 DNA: TGTGCCAGCAATGGGAGGCATACAGGGGCGGGGGGCTACACCTTC
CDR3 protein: CASNGRHTGAGGYTF

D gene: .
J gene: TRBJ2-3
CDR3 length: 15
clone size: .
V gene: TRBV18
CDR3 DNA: TGTGCCAGCTCACCTCAACGTGGGGGGACAGATACGCAGTATTTT
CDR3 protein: CASSPQRGGTDTQYF

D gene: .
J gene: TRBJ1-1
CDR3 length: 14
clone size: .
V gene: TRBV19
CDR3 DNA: TGTGCCAGTAGTAAACCAGGGCTAGGGACTGAAGCTTTCTTT
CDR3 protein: CASSKPGLGTEAFF

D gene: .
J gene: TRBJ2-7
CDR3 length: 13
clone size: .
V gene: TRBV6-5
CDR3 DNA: TGTGCCAGCACAGTGGGGGCGTCATACGAGCAGTACTTC
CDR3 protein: CASTVGASYEQYF

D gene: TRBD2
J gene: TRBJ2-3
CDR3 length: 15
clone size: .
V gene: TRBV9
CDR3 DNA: TGTGCCAGCAGCTCCGTGGGACTAGCAACAGATACGCAGTATTTT
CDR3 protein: CASSSVGLATDTQYF

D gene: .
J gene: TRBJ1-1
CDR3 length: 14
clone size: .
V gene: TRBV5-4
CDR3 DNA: TGTGCCACAAAACAGACACGGTCGAACACTGAAGCTTTCTTT
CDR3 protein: CATKQTRSNTEAFF

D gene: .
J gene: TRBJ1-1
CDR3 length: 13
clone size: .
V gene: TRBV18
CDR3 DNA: TGTGCCAGCTCCGAGGTCGTGAACACTGAAGCTTTCTTT
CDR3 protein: CASSEVVNTEAFF

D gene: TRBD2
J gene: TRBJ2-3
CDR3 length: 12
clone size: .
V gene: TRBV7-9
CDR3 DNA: TGTGCTGCGGGGGGCCTCACAGATACGCAGTATTTT
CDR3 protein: CAAGGLTDTQYF

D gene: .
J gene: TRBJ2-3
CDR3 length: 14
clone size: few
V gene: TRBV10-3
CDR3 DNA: TGTGCCATACTCCGGGACTCCACCACAGATACGCAGTATTTT
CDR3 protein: CAILRDSTTDTQYF

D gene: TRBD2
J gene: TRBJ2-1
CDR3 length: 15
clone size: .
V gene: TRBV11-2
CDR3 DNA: TGTGCCAGCAGCTTAACCGGGGGGGCTGACAATGAGCAGTTCTTC
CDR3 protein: CASSLTGGADNEQFF

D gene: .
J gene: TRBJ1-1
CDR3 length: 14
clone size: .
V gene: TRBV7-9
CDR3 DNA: TGTGCCAGCAGGCGAACCGACAAGAACACTGAAGCTTTCTTT
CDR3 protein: CASRRTDKNTEAFF

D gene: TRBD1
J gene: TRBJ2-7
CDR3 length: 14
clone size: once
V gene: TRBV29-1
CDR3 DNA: TGCAGCGTCATACCGGGACAGGGGCTCTACGAGCAGTACTTC
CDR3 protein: CSVIPGQGLYEQYF

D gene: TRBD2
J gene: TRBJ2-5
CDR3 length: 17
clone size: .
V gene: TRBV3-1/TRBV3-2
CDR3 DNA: TGTGCCAGCAGTCGGGGATTGGGGCGGGGGGTCCAAGAGACCCAGTACTTC
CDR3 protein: CASSRGLGRGVQETQYF

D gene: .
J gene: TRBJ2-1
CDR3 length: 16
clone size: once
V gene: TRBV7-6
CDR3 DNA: TGTGCCAGCAGCACCCTATCCGGGACTTCCTACAATGAGCAGTTCTTC
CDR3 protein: CASSTLSGTSYNEQFF

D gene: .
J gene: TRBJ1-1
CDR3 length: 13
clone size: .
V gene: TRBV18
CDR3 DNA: TGTGCCAGCTCATTGGGGGCTGACACTGAAGCTTTCTTT
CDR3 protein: CASSLGADTEAFF

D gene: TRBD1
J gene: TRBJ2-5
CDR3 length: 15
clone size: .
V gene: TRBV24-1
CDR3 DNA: TGTGCCACCAGTGAGGGACAGGTACCCCAAGAGACCCAGTACTTC
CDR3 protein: CATSEGQVPQETQYF

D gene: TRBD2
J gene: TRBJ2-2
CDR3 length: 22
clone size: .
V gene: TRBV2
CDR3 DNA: TGTGCCAGCAGTGTTTGGCTAGGGCTTTCCGGGCCCTCCGGGGGGGCGTCTGGGGAGCTGTTTTTT
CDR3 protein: CASSVWLGLSGPSGGASGELFF

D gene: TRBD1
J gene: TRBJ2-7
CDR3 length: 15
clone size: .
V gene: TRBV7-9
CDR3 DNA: TGTGCCAGCAACTCACCGGGACAGGGGGCGGGTGAGCAGTACTTC
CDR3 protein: CASNSPGQGAGEQYF

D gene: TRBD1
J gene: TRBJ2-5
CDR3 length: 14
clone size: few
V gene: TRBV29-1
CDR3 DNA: TGCAGCGTTATCGACAGGGAGTGGCAAGAGACCCAGTACTTC
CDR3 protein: CSVIDREWQETQYF

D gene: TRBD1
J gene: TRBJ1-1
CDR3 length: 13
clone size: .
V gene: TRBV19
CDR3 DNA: TGTGCCAGTAGTTTGACAGGGGGCACTGAAGCTTTCTTT
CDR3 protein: CASSLTGGTEAFF

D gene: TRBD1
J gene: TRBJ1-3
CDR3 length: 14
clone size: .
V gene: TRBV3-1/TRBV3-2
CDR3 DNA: TGTGCCAGCAGACCACAGGGGGCTGGAAACACCATATATTTT
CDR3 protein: CASRPQGAGNTIYF

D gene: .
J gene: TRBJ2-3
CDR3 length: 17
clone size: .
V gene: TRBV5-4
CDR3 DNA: TGTGCCAGCAGCTTGGAGGGGGGGCTAGAGGGAACAGATACGCAGTATTTT
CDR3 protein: CASSLEGGLEGTDTQYF

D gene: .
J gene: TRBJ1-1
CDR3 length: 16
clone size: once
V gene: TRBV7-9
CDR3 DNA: TGTGCCAGCAGCTCCCCCTGGCAGTTCAGCGGCACTGAAGCTTTCTTT
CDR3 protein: CASSSPWQFSGTEAFF

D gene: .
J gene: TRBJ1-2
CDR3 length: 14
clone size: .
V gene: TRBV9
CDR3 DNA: TGTGCCAGCAGCCCTAGTGGGGGCATCTATGGCTACACCTTC
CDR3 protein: CASSPSGGIYGYTF

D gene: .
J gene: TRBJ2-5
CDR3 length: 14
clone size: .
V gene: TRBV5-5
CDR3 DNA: TGTGCCAGCAGCTTGGTTCGGGATTCGGAGACCCAGTACTTC
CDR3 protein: CASSLVRDSETQYF

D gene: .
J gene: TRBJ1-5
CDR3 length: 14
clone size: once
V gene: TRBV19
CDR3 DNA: TGTGCCAGTAGTCCCTCAGGGTTGGTTCAGCCCCAGCATTTT
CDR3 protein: CASSPSGLVQPQHF

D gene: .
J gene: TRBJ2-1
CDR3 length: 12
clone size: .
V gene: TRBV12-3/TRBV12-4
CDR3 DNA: TGTGCCAGCAGTTTTGGGCTCAATGAGCAGTTCTTC
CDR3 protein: CASSFGLNEQFF

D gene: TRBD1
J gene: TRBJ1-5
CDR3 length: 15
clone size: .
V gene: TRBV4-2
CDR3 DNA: TGTGCCAGCAGTCTCCCGGGACAGGGGGTTCAGCCCCAGCATTTT
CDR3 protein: CASSLPGQGVQPQHF

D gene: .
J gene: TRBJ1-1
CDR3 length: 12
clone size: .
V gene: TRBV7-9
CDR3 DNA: TGTGCCAGCAGCCGAGAGGTAAGGGAAGCTTTCTTT
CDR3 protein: CASSREVREAFF

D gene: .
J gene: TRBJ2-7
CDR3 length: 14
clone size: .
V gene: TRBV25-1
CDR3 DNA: TGTGCCAGCAGTGAATCGGGCAGGGACTACGAGCAGTACTTC
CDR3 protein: CASSESGRDYEQYF